The clone carrying this T cell receptor (beta chain) was seen a single time. This specimen comes from a study of blood T cell repertoires in COVID-19. Looking at the study overall: Both acute and convalescent COVID-19 samples were obtained from the United States, Italy and Spain.

Authors' analysis steps: Counts of nucleated cells, estimated from reference gene primer amplification, were obtained. Profiling relied on immunoSEQ multiplex PCR, and the TCRdb table lists in-frame clones only, not all of them. The D gene and trimming were derived from the DNA, and the V and J assignments and clone size from that table. The sample holds 100,000 to 150,000 clones, 80% to 95% seen once. CDR3 size: 13 residues. The germline V gene has CDR1 MNHNS and CDR2 SASEGT. V gave up 2 bases and J gave up 7 bases, with 11 bases separating them. J is TRBJ1-2 and V is TRBV6-1; D may be TRBD1 (5 bases). This clonotype originated in a man aged 50-60 years with COVID-19, enrolled during active disease. Sequencing used peripheral blood. CDR3 amino acids: CASSESWGPGYTF. In DNA, the CDR3 is TGTGCCAGCAGTGAATCTTGGGGCCCTGGCTACACCTTC.